The 18 T cell receptor beta chains listed next were all sequenced from one sample in a study of blood T cell repertoires in COVID-19. Produced via immunoSEQ multiplex PCR; TCRdb's table is partial and in-frame only. The sample lists approximately 190,000 clones; around 84% were seen once. The sequencing sample was made of peripheral blood. These receptors were obtained from a human donor in a cohort sampled during active COVID-19.

Only one count was recorded for this clone. This sequence joins TRBV3-1 (or the pseudogene TRBV3-2) and TRBJ2-3; 7 positions agree with TRBD2. The CDR3 has 13 residues. Germline V gene sequence: CDR1 LGHDT, CDR2 YNNKEL (reference sequence). J lost 3 bases, V lost 4 bases, and 1 base had no gene match. The CDR3 coding sequence is TGTGCCAGCAGCCTGCGGGAGACAGATACGCAGTATTTT. Translation gives CASSLRETDTQYF.

The chain combines TRBV12-3 or TRBV12-4 with TRBJ1-2; D not certain. The CDR3 sequence is 12 residues long. Trimming removed 2 bases from V and 8 bases from J, with 9 bases in between. CDR3 residues: CASSLYGEGYTF. The DNA of the CDR3 is TGTGCCAGCAGTTTATACGGGGAGGGCTACACCTTC.

V is TRBV7-7 and J is TRBJ2-5; 8 bases agree with TRBD1. The V segment lost 5 bases and the J segment 5 bases; nucleotides outside the gene matches: 4. The germline V gene encodes CDR1 SSHAT and CDR2 FNYEAQ (reference sequence). The CDR3 consists of 13 residues. As DNA, the CDR3 is TGTGCCAGCAGCGTCGACAGGGGCGAGACCCAGTACTTC. Its protein product is CASSVDRGETQYF. The entire variable domain, with the rest obtained from reference TRBV7-7 and TRBJ2-5, is as follows: GAGVSQSPRYKVTKRGQDVTLRCDPISSHATLYWYQQALGQGPEFLTYFNYEAQPDKSGLPSDRFSAERPEGSISTLTIQRTEQRDSAMYRCASSVDRGETQYFGPGTRLLVL.

The rearrangement uses TRBV5-4 and TRBJ1-2, with 9 bases aligning to TRBD1. This CDR3 comprises 15 residues. Germline-derived CDR1 and CDR2 are SGHNT and YYREEE (reference sequence). Unmatched junction bases numbered 6, after V lost 4 bases and J lost 2 bases. CDR3 nucleotide sequence: TGTGCCAGCAGCATACTGGACAGGGGAAACTATGGCTACACCTTC. Amino acid sequence: CASSILDRGNYGYTF.

The CDR3 DNA sequence: TGCGCCAGCAGTCATGTAACAGGGAAGTCTTCTCCAGATACGCAGTATTTT. Protein: CASSHVTGKSSPDTQYF. V usage is TRBV23-1 and J usage is TRBJ2-3, with D possibly TRBD1 on 6 matching bases. TRBV23-1 is an open reading frame whose function is uncertain. The CDR3 spans 17 residues. The V and J ends lost 3 bases and 4 bases respectively, with 20 bases between them.

The chain couples TRBV5-6 to TRBJ2-7; no clear D gene. Germline CDR1 is SGHDT and CDR2 is YYEEEE. The CDR3 is 12 residues long. V was cut by 1 base and J by 2 bases, with 4 bases left in between. The chain's CDR3 is CASSLRAYEQYF. Written as DNA, the CDR3 is TGTGCCAGCAGCTTGCGTGCCTACGAGCAGTACTTC.

The J gene is TRBJ2-7, the V gene TRBV2; D gene uncertain. The CDR3 contains 11 residues. V was cut by 5 bases and J by 6 bases, with 8 bases left in between. Germline loops: CDR1 SNHLY, CDR2 FYNNEI. The CDR3 coding sequence is TGTGCCAGCAGTTCGTTCGGCGAGCAGTACTTC. As protein: CASSSFGEQYF.

This chain uses TRBV7-9 with TRBJ1-1; D unresolved. Trimming shortened V by 0 bases and J by 6 bases, and 8 bases separated the two germline ends. Germline CDR1 is SEHNR and CDR2 is FQNEAQ (reference sequence). The CDR3 is 13 residues long. The CDR3 region has the DNA TGTGCCAGCAGCTTAGCGGCCGTGGCTGAAGCTTTCTTT. This sequence encodes CASSLAAVAEAFF.

This chain links TRBV3-1 (or the pseudogene TRBV3-2) with TRBJ2-2; 7 bases line up with TRBD1. The CDR3 has 16 residues. Unmatched junction bases numbered 6, after V lost 1 base and J lost 4 bases. Germline CDR1 reads LGHDT; CDR2 reads YNNKEL (reference sequence). The CDR3: CASSQAGTAGTGELFF. CDR3 in DNA: TGTGCCAGCAGCCAAGCCGGGACAGCTGGCACCGGGGAGCTGTTTTTT.

The genes are TRBV20-1 and TRBJ2-1; D is unclear. Between the trimmed V and J ends, which lost 3 bases and 3 bases, there was a span of 12 bases. Germline V lookup: CDR1 DFQATT, CDR2 SNEGSKA (reference sequence). The CDR3 spans 14 residues. CDR3: CSASSGGVYNEQFF. In DNA, the CDR3 is TGCAGTGCTAGTTCTGGTGGAGTCTACAATGAGCAGTTCTTC.

The rearrangement links TRBV19 to TRBJ1-4, with D unresolved. Germline V gene sequence: CDR1 LNHDA, CDR2 SQIVND (reference sequence). The CDR3 covers 16 residues. Trimming pared 6 bases from V and 6 bases from J, leaving 20 bases between. CDR3 sequence: CASSQMDPTPYEKLFF. DNA of the CDR3: TGTGCCAGTAGCCAAATGGATCCGACACCATATGAAAAACTGTTTTTT.

This clone was seen a handful of times. V gene TRBV7-3 combines with J gene TRBJ2-3; TRBD1 might be the D (5 bases). This CDR3 spans 15 amino acids. V was pared by 4 bases and J by 2 bases, with 13 bases between. Germline CDR1 reads SGHTA; CDR2 reads FQGTGA. The CDR3, as DNA: TGTGCCAGCAGCTCGCAGGGTCTAAACACAGATACGCAGTATTTT. Translated: CASSSQGLNTDTQYF. The variable domain in full, completed from reference TRBV7-3 and TRBJ2-3, reads GAGVSQTPSNKVTEKGKYVELRCDPISGHTALYWYRQSLGQGPEFLIYFQGTGAADDSGLPNDRFFAVRPEGSVSTLKIQRTERGDSAVYLCASSSQGLNTDTQYFGPGTRLTVL.

The gene calls are TRBV6-5 and TRBJ1-3, with unresolved D. Germline-derived CDR1 and CDR2 are MNHEY and SVGAGI. The CDR3 sequence is 14 residues long. V lost 6 bases and J 0 bases, leaving 9 bases between the germline ends. The CDR3 region is CASRTGISGNTIYF. The CDR3, as DNA: TGTGCCAGCAGAACCGGGATCTCTGGAAACACCATATATTTT.

With respect to this clone: Other nucleotide sequences from this sample produce the same CDR3. The chain combines TRBV5-1 with TRBJ2-2; TRBD1 agrees at 7 bases. The CDR3 runs 15 residues. V was clipped by 4 bases and J by 0 bases; unmatched bases: 3. The V gene's germline CDR1 is SGHRS and CDR2 YFSETQ. CDR3 DNA: TGCGCCAGCAGCCCGGGACAGTCGAACACCGGGGAGCTGTTTTTT. As protein: CASSPGQSNTGELFF.

This clone was observed once. The J gene is TRBJ2-7, the V gene TRBV10-3, with 10 bases that match TRBD1. Germline V CDR1 and CDR2: ENHRY, SYGVKD. This CDR3 has 14 residues. Unmatched junction bases numbered 8, after V lost 7 bases and J lost 5 bases. CDR3 protein: CAIMAGTGENEQYF. In nucleotides, the CDR3 is TGTGCCATCATGGCGGGGACAGGGGAGAACGAGCAGTACTTC.

V gene TRBV7-6 combines with J gene TRBJ2-1; 13 nucleotides agree with TRBD2. This CDR3 is 18 amino acids long. The V segment lost 5 bases and the J segment 8 bases; nucleotides outside the gene matches: 15. The germline CDR1 and CDR2 sequences are SGHVS and FNYEAQ. The CDR3 region has the DNA TGTGCCAGCAGCCGAGAGCCCATTACTAGCGGGGGGGCCTATGAGCAGTTCTTC. Protein: CASSREPITSGGAYEQFF.

V gene TRBV5-4 combines with J gene TRBJ1-1; TRBD1 aligns across 9 bases. CDR1 and CDR2 from the germline V gene are SGHNT and YYREEE (reference sequence). The CDR3 extends over 14 amino acids. Germline trimming cut 4 bases from V and 5 bases from J; bases unmatched to any gene: 6. The CDR3 region has the DNA TGTGCCAGCAGCCCCACGGGACAGGGTACTGAAGCTTTCTTT. It yields the protein CASSPTGQGTEAFF.

This chain connects TRBV4-1 to TRBJ1-1; 7 bases are shared with TRBD1. This CDR3 contains 14 residues. Germline lookup yields CDR1 MGHRA and CDR2 YSYEKL. The V segment lost 4 bases and the J segment 6 bases; nucleotides outside the gene matches: 8. The CDR3 DNA sequence: TGCGCCAGCAGCCGACCTGGGACAGCCTCTGAAGCTTTCTTT. It is translated as CASSRPGTASEAFF.